The TCR beta chain described here comes from a study of blood T cell repertoires in COVID-19. Per the original methods: Amplification with reference gene primers provided the estimates of nucleated cell counts. TCRdb's copy holds only in-frame clones and misses some; the assay was immunoSEQ multiplex PCR. D and trimming were read from the DNA, whereas the V and J calls and clone size are those reported in that table. The sample lists some 200,000 clones, roughly 80% occurring once. CDR1 is MNHEY and CDR2 is SMNVEV in the germline V gene (reference sequence). The ends lost 5 bases at V and 6 bases at J; junction bases unmatched: 6. The CDR3 spans 13 residues.

The chain is built from TRBV27 and TRBJ1-2, with 7 nucleotides matching TRBD1. Sequencing was carried out using PBMCs or T cells enriched from blood (not recorded which). The clonotype originates from a man in his forties or fifties who had recovered from COVID-19. In DNA form, the CDR3 reads TGTGCCAGCAGTGGACGGACAGGACATGGCTACACCTTC. As protein: CASSGRTGHGYTF.